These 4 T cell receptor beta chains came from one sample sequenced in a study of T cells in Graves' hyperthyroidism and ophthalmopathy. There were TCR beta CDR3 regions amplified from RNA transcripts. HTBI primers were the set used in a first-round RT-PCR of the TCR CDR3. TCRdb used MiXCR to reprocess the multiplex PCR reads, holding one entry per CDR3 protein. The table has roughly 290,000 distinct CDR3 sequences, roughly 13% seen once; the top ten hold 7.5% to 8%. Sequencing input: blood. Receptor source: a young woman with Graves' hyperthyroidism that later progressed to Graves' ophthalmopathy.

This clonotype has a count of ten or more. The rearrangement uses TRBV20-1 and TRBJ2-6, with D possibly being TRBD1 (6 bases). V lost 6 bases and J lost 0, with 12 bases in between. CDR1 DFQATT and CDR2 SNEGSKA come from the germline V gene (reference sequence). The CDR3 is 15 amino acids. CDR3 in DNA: TGCAGTGCAAGCGGACAGCTCTCTGGGGCCAACGTCCTGACTTTC. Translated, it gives CSASGQLSGANVLTF.

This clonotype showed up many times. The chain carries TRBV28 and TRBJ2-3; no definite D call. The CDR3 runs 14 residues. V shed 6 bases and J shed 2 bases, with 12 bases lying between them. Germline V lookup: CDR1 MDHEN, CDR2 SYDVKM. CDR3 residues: CASSNLLSTDTQYF. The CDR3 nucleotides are TGTGCCAGCAGCAACCTCTTGTCCACAGATACGCAGTATTTT.

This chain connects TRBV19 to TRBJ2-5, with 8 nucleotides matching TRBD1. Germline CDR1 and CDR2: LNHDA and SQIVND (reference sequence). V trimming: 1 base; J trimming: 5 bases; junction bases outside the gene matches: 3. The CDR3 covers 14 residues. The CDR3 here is CASSIGQGRETQYF. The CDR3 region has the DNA TGTGCCAGTAGTATAGGACAGGGGAGGGAGACCCAGTACTTC. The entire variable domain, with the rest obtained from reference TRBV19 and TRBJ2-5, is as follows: DGGITQSPKYLFRKEGQNVTLSCEQNLNHDAMYWYRQDPGQGLRLIYYSQIVNDFQKGDIAEGYSVSREKKESFPLTVTSAQKNPTAFYLCASSIGQGRETQYFGPGTRLLVL.

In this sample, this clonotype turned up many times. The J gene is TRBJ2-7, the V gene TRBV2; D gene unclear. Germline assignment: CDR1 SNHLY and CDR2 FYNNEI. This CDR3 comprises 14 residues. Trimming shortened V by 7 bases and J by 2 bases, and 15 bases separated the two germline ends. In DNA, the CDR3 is TGTGCCAGCACCAAAGACACCACCCCCTACGAGCAGTACTTC. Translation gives CASTKDTTPYEQYF.